A selection of T cell receptor beta chains follows, all from one sample in a study of shared clonotypes between healthy human individuals. Repertoires were generated with immunoSEQ multiplex PCR, while TCRdb's copy carries only in-frame clones and drops some. The sample lists fewer than 850,000 clones; about 97% were seen once. The sequencing sample was made of naive CD8+ T cells sorted from blood. The source of these receptors is a man aged 25 to 45 in good health. Both conserved end residues are part of each CDR3. The D gene is left open where the match is weak. Rows may omit the clone size; those that give it use once, few, many or a size class.

D: -
length: 14
size: -
J: TRBJ1-4
V: TRBV9
CDR3: CASSSGRINEKLFF
DNA: TGTGCCAGCAGCTCGGGACGGATTAATGAAAAACTGTTTTTT

D: -
length: 17
size: -
J: TRBJ2-7
V: TRBV11-2
CDR3: CASSLVGGGTSSYEQYF
DNA: TGTGCCAGCAGCTTAGTGGGGGGCGGTACGAGCTCCTACGAGCAGTACTTC

D: -
length: 14
size: once
J: TRBJ2-3
V: TRBV5-6
CDR3: CASSLDGSTDTQYF
DNA: TGTGCCAGCAGCTTGGACGGAAGCACAGATACGCAGTATTTT

D: -
length: 13
size: -
J: TRBJ1-1
V: TRBV9
CDR3: CASSPPRGAEAFF
DNA: TGTGCCAGCAGCCCCCCGCGTGGAGCTGAAGCTTTCTTT

D: TRBD1
length: 17
size: -
J: TRBJ2-3
V: TRBV5-1
CDR3: CASSSSGTGDFSDTQYF
DNA: TGCGCCAGCAGCTCCTCCGGGACAGGGGATTTCTCAGATACGCAGTATTTT

D: -
length: 13
size: -
J: TRBJ2-7
V: TRBV25-1
CDR3: CASSDWNNYEQYF
DNA: TGTGCCAGCAGTGATTGGAACAACTACGAGCAGTACTTC

D: -
length: 17
size: -
J: TRBJ1-4
V: TRBV7-9
CDR3: CASSSTPTGIRREKLFF
DNA: TGTGCCAGCAGCTCGACCCCAACAGGGATCCGGCGTGAAAAACTGTTTTTT

D: -
length: 13
size: -
J: TRBJ1-2
V: TRBV7-9
CDR3: CASSLSPLYGYTF
DNA: TGTGCCAGCAGCTTATCCCCCCTCTATGGCTACACCTTC

D: -
length: 11
size: once
J: TRBJ2-7
V: TRBV29-1
CDR3: CSAGRIYEQYF
DNA: TGCAGCGCCGGGAGAATCTACGAGCAGTACTTC

D: -
length: 14
size: -
J: TRBJ1-2
V: TRBV4-3
CDR3: CASSQDVRVRGYTF
DNA: TGCGCCAGCAGCCAAGATGTCAGGGTTCGTGGCTACACCTTC

D: -
length: 14
size: once
J: TRBJ1-2
V: TRBV7-6
CDR3: CASSPQGTGYGYTF
DNA: TGTGCCAGCAGCCCCCAAGGGACGGGGTATGGCTACACCTTC

D: TRBD2
length: 17
size: -
J: TRBJ2-7
V: TRBV5-1
CDR3: CASSAVWGLADSYEQYF
DNA: TGCGCCAGCTCGGCTGTATGGGGACTAGCGGACTCCTACGAGCAGTACTTC

D: TRBD1
length: 15
size: once
J: TRBJ2-2
V: TRBV6-6
CDR3: CATGQGAVGTGELFF
DNA: TGTGCCACCGGACAGGGGGCTGTTGGGACCGGGGAGCTGTTTTTT

D: TRBD1
length: 17
size: few
J: TRBJ2-7
V: TRBV7-9
CDR3: CASSSSSLGQGFYEQYF
DNA: TGTGCCAGCAGCTCCAGCTCCCTGGGACAGGGTTTCTACGAGCAGTACTTC

D: -
length: 15
size: -
J: TRBJ2-3
V: TRBV5-1
CDR3: CASSLVAGSTDTQYF
DNA: TGCGCCAGCAGCTTGGTAGCAGGGTCCACAGATACGCAGTATTTT

D: TRBD1
length: 15
size: -
J: TRBJ2-7
V: TRBV5-1
CDR3: CASSLEPGQTYEQYF
DNA: TGCGCCAGCAGCCTAGAGCCGGGACAGACCTACGAGCAGTACTTC

D: -
length: 11
size: -
J: TRBJ2-7
V: TRBV7-9
CDR3: CASSSAYEQYF
DNA: TGTGCCAGCAGCTCGGCCTACGAGCAGTACTTC

D: -
length: 13
size: -
J: TRBJ2-7
V: TRBV7-9
CDR3: CASRPPWDYEQYF
DNA: TGTGCCAGCAGACCCCCCTGGGACTACGAGCAGTACTTC

D: -
length: 14
size: -
J: TRBJ1-5
V: TRBV11-3
CDR3: CASSEPGESQPQHF
DNA: TGTGCCAGCAGCGAGCCCGGGGAAAGTCAGCCCCAGCATTTT

D: -
length: 14
size: -
J: TRBJ2-3
V: TRBV7-2
CDR3: CASSLRSPADTQYF
DNA: TGTGCCAGCAGCTTAAGGTCTCCGGCAGATACGCAGTATTTT

D: TRBD2
length: 15
size: -
J: TRBJ2-1
V: TRBV18
CDR3: CASSQGLAEKSFQFF
DNA: TGTGCCAGCTCCCAAGGACTAGCGGAAAAAAGTTTCCAGTTCTTC

D: -
length: 15
size: -
J: TRBJ2-7
V: TRBV7-6
CDR3: CASSEGSGKNYEQYF
DNA: TGTGCCAGCAGCGAGGGATCAGGAAAAAACTACGAGCAGTACTTC

D: TRBD1
length: 19
size: -
J: TRBJ2-2
V: TRBV9
CDR3: CASRGTGGELSANTGELFF
DNA: TGTGCCAGCAGGGGGACAGGGGGAGAATTATCCGCGAACACCGGGGAGCTGTTTTTT

D: -
length: 13
size: -
J: TRBJ2-5
V: TRBV5-1
CDR3: CASSPKQTKTQYF
DNA: TGCGCCAGCAGCCCCAAACAGACTAAGACCCAGTACTTC

D: -
length: 13
size: -
J: TRBJ2-3
V: TRBV27
CDR3: CASSFGPAGTQYF
DNA: TGTGCCAGCAGTTTTGGGCCAGCTGGGACGCAGTATTTT

D: TRBD2
length: 14
size: -
J: TRBJ2-3
V: TRBV28
CDR3: CASSFAGGPDTQYF
DNA: TGTGCCAGCAGTTTCGCGGGAGGGCCGGATACGCAGTATTTT

D: TRBD2
length: 14
size: -
J: TRBJ2-7
V: TRBV28
CDR3: CASSSGLAGVEQYF
DNA: TGTGCCAGCAGTTCCGGACTAGCGGGAGTGGAGCAGTACTTC

D: TRBD1
length: 14
size: -
J: TRBJ2-1
V: TRBV27
CDR3: CASTPGTGYNEQFF
DNA: TGTGCCAGCACCCCCGGGACAGGGTACAATGAGCAGTTCTTC

D: TRBD1
length: 16
size: -
J: TRBJ2-5
V: TRBV4-3
CDR3: CASSQDGTGEKETQYF
DNA: TGCGCCAGCAGCCAAGACGGGACAGGAGAAAAAGAGACCCAGTACTTC

D: -
length: 13
size: -
J: TRBJ2-3
V: TRBV9
CDR3: CASSTIGTDTQYF
DNA: TGTGCCAGCAGCACGATAGGGACAGATACGCAGTATTTT

D: TRBD1
length: 17
size: -
J: TRBJ2-2
V: TRBV5-1
CDR3: CASSFGDRAFNTGELFF
DNA: TGCGCCAGCAGCTTCGGGGACAGGGCTTTCAACACCGGGGAGCTGTTTTTT

D: TRBD1
length: 16
size: -
J: TRBJ2-3
V: TRBV7-9
CDR3: CASSDWWTGGADTQYF
DNA: TGTGCCAGCAGCGACTGGTGGACAGGGGGTGCAGATACGCAGTATTTT

D: TRBD1
length: 13
size: -
J: TRBJ1-1
V: TRBV15
CDR3: CATSQQGTTEAFF
DNA: TGTGCCACCAGCCAACAGGGGACTACTGAAGCTTTCTTT

D: -
length: 17
size: -
J: TRBJ2-1
V: TRBV6-1
CDR3: CASSEAFESLGKLEQFF
DNA: TGTGCCAGCAGTGAAGCGTTTGAAAGCTTGGGAAAGCTGGAGCAGTTCTTC

D: TRBD1
length: 14
size: once
J: TRBJ2-7
V: TRBV27
CDR3: CASSPLGDSYEQYF
DNA: TGTGCCAGCAGTCCTTTGGGGGACAGCTACGAGCAGTACTTC

D: -
length: 17
size: -
J: TRBJ2-5
V: TRBV25-1
CDR3: CASYHRGPGLEKETQYF
DNA: TGTGCCAGCTACCACAGGGGCCCGGGACTAGAGAAAGAGACCCAGTACTTC

D: -
length: 12
size: -
J: TRBJ2-2
V: TRBV2
CDR3: CASSAYTGELFF
DNA: TGTGCCAGCAGTGCTTACACCGGGGAGCTGTTTTTT

D: -
length: 16
size: -
J: TRBJ1-3
V: TRBV28
CDR3: CASSLWDGSSGNTIYF
DNA: TGTGCCAGCAGTTTATGGGACGGCTCCTCTGGAAACACCATATATTTT

D: -
length: 15
size: -
J: TRBJ2-1
V: TRBV28
CDR3: CASSPPRASYNEQFF
DNA: TGTGCCAGCAGCCCCCCGCGCGCTTCCTACAATGAGCAGTTCTTC

D: TRBD1
length: 13
size: -
J: TRBJ2-7
V: TRBV18
CDR3: CASSPDRGDEQYF
DNA: TGTGCCAGCTCACCCGACAGGGGCGACGAGCAGTACTTC

D: -
length: 14
size: -
J: TRBJ1-5
V: TRBV27
CDR3: CASSLIPGVGPQHF
DNA: TGTGCCAGCAGTTTAATCCCGGGTGTTGGGCCCCAGCATTTT

D: TRBD1
length: 14
size: -
J: TRBJ2-1
V: TRBV7-6
CDR3: CASSLGGGINEQFF
DNA: TGTGCCAGCAGCTTAGGAGGGGGCATAAATGAGCAGTTCTTC

D: -
length: 19
size: -
J: TRBJ2-2
V: TRBV7-6
CDR3: CASSPLVNRGYLNTGELFF
DNA: TGTGCCAGCAGCCCCCTCGTGAACCGGGGCTACCTCAACACCGGGGAGCTGTTTTTT

D: -
length: 12
size: -
J: TRBJ2-3
V: TRBV28
CDR3: CASNLGTDTQYF
DNA: TGTGCCAGCAATCTTGGCACAGATACGCAGTATTTT

D: -
length: 15
size: -
J: TRBJ2-5
V: TRBV5-5
CDR3: CASSLDQGHQETQYF
DNA: TGTGCCAGCAGCTTGGATCAGGGACACCAAGAGACCCAGTACTTC